This T cell receptor beta chain originates from a study of shared clonotypes between healthy human individuals. Study overall: Donors, aged 18 to 49, were two women and three men.

TCRdb's table, derived via immunoSEQ multiplex PCR, lists solely in-frame clones and lacks some. The sample contains some 550,000 clones, roughly 97% of which appear only once. CDR3 size: 15 residues. The V and J ends lost 3 bases and 2 bases respectively, with 13 bases between them. CDR1 and CDR2 from the germline V gene are WNHNN and SYGVQD (reference sequence). The TCR originated in a woman under 40 in good health. The chain combines TRBV10-1 with TRBJ1-1, with D tentatively TRBD1 (5 bases). Source material: naive CD4+ T cells sorted from blood. The sample's subset: CD45RA+ positively selected. In nucleotides, the CDR3 is TGCGCCAGCAGTGACGGGGCGGTCCCTAACACTGAAGCTTTCTTT. Its protein product is CASSDGAVPNTEAFF.